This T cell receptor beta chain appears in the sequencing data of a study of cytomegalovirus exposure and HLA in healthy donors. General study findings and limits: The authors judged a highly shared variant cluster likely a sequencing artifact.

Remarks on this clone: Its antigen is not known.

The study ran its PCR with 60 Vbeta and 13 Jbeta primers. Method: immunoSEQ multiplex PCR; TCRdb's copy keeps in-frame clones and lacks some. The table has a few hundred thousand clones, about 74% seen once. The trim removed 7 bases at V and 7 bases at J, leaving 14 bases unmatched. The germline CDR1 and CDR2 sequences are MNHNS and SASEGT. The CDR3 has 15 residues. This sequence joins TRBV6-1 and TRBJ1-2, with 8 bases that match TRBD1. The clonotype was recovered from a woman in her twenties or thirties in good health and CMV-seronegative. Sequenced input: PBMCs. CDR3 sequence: CASTPRVDRAAGYTF. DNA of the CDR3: TGTGCCAGCACCCCAAGGGTGGACAGGGCGGCTGGCTACACCTTC.